This record concerns one T cell receptor (beta chain) sequence. Its antigen is still unknown. Base qualities are not recorded, but no much larger clone differs from it by a single base. The cohort comprised 666 healthy bone marrow donors. All cohort members were sampled while nominally healthy, although unrecorded immune exposures were likely present. The donor tested CMV seropositive and was one of the 289 seropositive cohort members. A peripheral blood sample was collected from each donor, and TCR beta sequencing was performed on peripheral blood mononuclear cells. Genomic DNA extraction from the blood cell samples was performed with the Qiagen DNeasy Blood Extraction Kit. This record belongs to a study of cytomegalovirus exposure and HLA in healthy donors (dated by TCRdb to about 2017). Concerning the study at large: According to an earlier analysis of 550 to 700 of the donors, about 179 million T cells yielded some 110 million unique TCR beta sequences and approximately 300 Gb of sequence data. Both class I and class II loci were covered by HLA typing, at four-digit resolution. Donor age, sex, ethnicity and CMV serostatus were collected together with the repertoire data. Rather than using new phenotypic data, the later analysis identified candidate immune exposures from TCR beta sequences and from how often those sequences occurred across donors. All discovery cohort repertoires had been generated using a single sequencing platform. To predict cytomegalovirus infection status, the study brought together high-throughput TCR immunosequencing, statistical association of individual TCRs with disease status, and machine learning. In addition to the first cohort of hundreds of subjects, a separate validation cohort of 100 to 150 different subjects was used. Roughly 300 gigabases of sequencing data and around 80 million unique TCR sequences made up an early release that covered roughly 670 HLA-typed donors. The genetic ancestry cluster associated with self-reported Caucasian donors included 80% to 90% of the 350 to 500 genotyped donors. The number of donors typed differed by locus, with roughly 620-630 for A, B, C, DRB1 and DQB1, more than 500 for DQA1, approximately 580 for DPA1, and roughly 450 for DPB1. Among roughly 400 genotyped donors of the cohort, an average of about 240,000 unique TCR beta nucleotide sequences was sequenced per donor, of which about 20% were non-productive. The study was designed to test whether signatures of past pathogen exposure could be identified by cataloging public T cell receptors. In an earlier analysis of a few hundred of the donors, high-throughput TCR beta sequencing was used to judge whether each TCR beta V gene segment behaved as functional or pseudogenic. A handful of DR-DQ haplotypes were treated as single units for association and clustering because of strong linkage in the cohort. The study profiled the T cell repertoires of around 700 subjects by immunosequencing and related them to cytomegalovirus serostatus. A later analysis re-analyzed previously published TCR beta repertoires from 666 donors and added high-resolution HLA genotyping to study TCR occurrence patterns. A later genetic analysis took genome-wide SNP genotypes for about 65% of the roughly 670 donors and used that subset as a discovery cohort.

Library generation was performed with the immunoSEQ multiplex PCR assay. For the multiplex PCR, a mixture combining 60 forward primers for TCR Vbeta segments and 13 reverse primers for TCR Jbeta segments was used. Amplification of the CDR3 region of rearranged TCR beta genes was performed with a multiplex PCR assay on genomic DNA. On the Illumina HiSeq System, the amplified TCR beta libraries were sequenced as 87-base-pair reads. The paper's data handling went like this. A later analysis counted some 74 million unique TCR beta chains across the 650 to 800 repertoires, and roughly 11 million of these chains were shared by at least two donors. A nearest-neighbor algorithm error-corrected the raw reads and collapsed the reads into unique sequences, merging closely related sequences to remove PCR and sequencing errors. To assign V, D and J gene segments, CDR3 sequences were aligned to IMGT reference sequences. For a sequence to be retained, a match of at least six nucleotides was required to both a V gene segment and a J gene segment. A rearrangement was called productive if the CDR3 had no stop codons and remained in frame with V and J, and every other rearrangement was called non-productive. CDR3 was defined by IMGT convention, running from the second conserved V-encoded cysteine to the conserved J-encoded phenylalanine. The earlier analysis of 450 to 750 of the donors excluded any sequence lacking an unambiguous match to a single V gene segment. An earlier analysis of under 750 of the donors called V segments functional above 56.7% productive rearrangements and segregating when the between-donor standard deviation exceeded 5%. A statistical classification framework was developed to diagnose cytomegalovirus status using the catalog of TCR beta chain sequences. In a later analysis, TCR nucleotide sequences were compared against IMGT/GENE-DB human TR gene sequences so that V and J genes could be assigned. A later analysis assigned CDR3 sequences and most-parsimonious VDJ recombination scenarios with the TCRdist pipeline. In a later analysis, each TCR beta chain was defined by its CDR3 amino acid sequence together with its V-gene family, and reads without a unique V-gene family were excluded. A later analysis removed roughly 590 highly shared, low-generation-probability nucleotide sequences to deal with suspected cross-contamination and a sequencing artifact. For each public chain, a later analysis derived a clonal expansion index from normalized ranks of inferred template counts within each repertoire. In a later analysis, generation probabilities were computed with a VDJ recombination model fitted to out-of-frame rearrangements, and the resulting probabilities were checked against IGoR. In a later analysis, TCR-TCR, TCR-HLA and TCR-CMV co-occurrence was scored with hypergeometric tests, and a repertoire-size bias correction was applied to TCR pairs. In a later analysis, false discovery rates were estimated by permuting HLA or CMV assignments 20 times. In a later analysis, co-occurring TCRs were grouped using DBSCAN, and TCRdist sequence similarity was added for clustering within HLA-allele-positive subsets. Co-occurrence clustering excluded repertoires with fewer than 30,000 or more than 120,000 public chains, plus five with anomalous nucleotide sharing. The table comes from immuneACCESS by way of TCRdb, which keeps in-frame sequences with V and J called. Part of the clones is missing from these tables; in studies checked, under half for an unresolved V gene and the rest for unknown reasons. Clone size and V and J calls were adopted from that table, with D and trimming inferred from the DNA. The sample table records 110,000 to 150,000 clones; approximately 81% of these occur just once. 3.5% to 5.5% of the sample is in the top ten clones.

The paper as a whole reports these results and caveats: The authors suggested that the approach could potentially be extended to other disease states and immunological phenotypes. A cluster of highly shared sequence variants was judged likely to be a technical artifact of the sequencing pipeline. A later genetic analysis reported fewer N-insertions in productive TCRs among donors in an Asian-associated ancestry cluster than the roughly 650-donor mean. In a later analysis, 16,951 TCR beta sequences were associated with specific HLA alleles at a false discovery rate of 0.05. A later analysis found that most CMV-associated TCR beta chains appeared HLA-restricted, with HLA associations seemingly driven largely by CMV exposure. A further reported finding was that TCR beta sequences accurately predicted the HLA-A and HLA-B alleles for most subjects in the first cohort. HLA typing was unavailable for some donors at each locus, so association tests used only the typed subset. In a later analysis, several top co-occurrence clusters were reported to appear linked to parvovirus B19, influenza, CMV and Epstein-Barr virus. A few of the identified cytomegalovirus-associated TCR beta chains were confirmed in vitro to be specific for cytomegalovirus antigens. Because counts were too low, roughly 17 rarely observed V segments, including chromosome 9 orphons, were left out of the earlier analysis of approximately 580 of the donors. The classifier was reported to diagnose cytomegalovirus status with high specificity and sensitivity in both the original cohort and the validation cohort. V-gene and J-gene trimming of TCR beta chains was associated with a missense DCLRE1C variant in a later genetic analysis, and the association was replicated in an independent cohort. The study gave a list of some 150 TCR beta chains associated with cytomegalovirus. Some IMGT-functional V segments, including TRBV6-2 and TRBV6-3, could not be distinguished by the 87-base-pair reads and were therefore excluded. According to a later analysis, TCR association rates differed among HLA loci, with DRB1 alleles showing the most associated TCRs and HLA-C alleles showing the fewest. The cohort was sequenced for TCR beta chains only, and without alpha or paired-chain data the features that could be detected were limited. Assigning TCR associations to individual alleles was difficult when HLA alleles, especially DR and DQ, strongly co-occurred. Sequencing depth was assumed to be roughly uniform across donors in the presence/absence analyses, though that assumption may not hold. For the cohort, immune exposure information was limited to CMV serostatus. In a later analysis, HLA-associated TCR beta chains were found to be more clonally expanded and to have lower generation probabilities than equally common non-associated chains. An earlier analysis of 450 to 750 of the donors showed that most TCR beta V segments appeared in productive rearrangements either about 87% or about 30% of the time, which broadly matched IMGT annotations. While some public TCRs were present in many individuals, most TCR sequences turned up only very rarely across donors. Correlated functional status among segregating V segments might be attributable to linkage disequilibrium, but an unknown experimental factor could not be ruled out.

CDR1 SNHLY and CDR2 FYNNEI are derived from the germline V gene. The CDR3 runs 12 amino acids, cysteine and phenylalanine included. Only the CDR3 region is kept as DNA, spanning 36 bases read in frame from base 1. Germline trimming amounts to 4 bases on V and 14 bases on J, with 8 as the count of junction bases outside the gene matches. Sequencing was done on a sample of PBMCs. The sequence is built from TRBV2 and TRBJ1-2; 9 bases in between match TRBD1. The origin of this receptor is a woman in her thirties or forties in good health and CMV-seropositive. The CDR3 loop reads CASSALTGGRTF. The sequence in DNA is TGTGCCAGCAGTGCCTTGACAGGGGGTAGAACCTTC.